One sample yielded the 21 T cell receptor beta chains listed below, sequenced in a study of T-cell memory formation after mild COVID-19. From the 5' RACE reads, TCRdb called clonotypes with MiXCR, one entry per CDR3 protein. The sample has about 430,000 distinct CDR3 sequences; 24% are singletons. Sequencing was carried out using PBMCs or a T cell subset sorted from them (not recorded which). The receptor set was obtained from an adult woman who had mild COVID-19 (a few samples of this study predate the infection). Cell type and time point are not known.

The table lists this clonotype with a few counts. The chain is built from TRBV12-3 or TRBV12-4 and TRBJ2-1; 9 bases map to TRBD2. The length of the CDR3 is 16 residues. The ends lost 5 bases at V and 9 bases at J; junction bases unmatched: 14. CDR3 nucleotides: TGTGCCAGCAGTCCCTGGGCTAGCGGGATGTCGGGTGAGCAGTTCTTC. Amino acids: CASSPWASGMSGEQFF.

This clonotype was seen at least ten times. The chain couples TRBV20-1 to TRBJ1-5; no firm D call. Trimming removed 0 bases from V and 0 bases from J, with 18 bases in between. This CDR3 contains 18 residues. CDR1 is DFQATT and CDR2 is SNEGSKA in the germline V gene (reference sequence). For the CDR3, the DNA is TGCAGTGCTAGAGATATGGCTAGCGGGGTGTATAGCAATCAGCCCCAGCATTTT. Its protein is CSARDMASGVYSNQPQHF.

The chain recombines TRBV6-5 with TRBJ1-2; 8 bases map to TRBD1. CDR1 is MNHEY, CDR2 SVGAGI, per germline. Unmatched junction bases numbered 6, after V lost 2 bases and J lost 1 base. The CDR3 is 16 residues long. The CDR3 DNA sequence: TGTGCCAGCAGTTACCTAGGACAGGGAAATAACTATGGCTACACCTTC. Translation: CASSYLGQGNNYGYTF.

This clonotype was recorded many times. Sequence at one end of the junction differs from germline and may be a read error. The chain has TRBV5-1 and TRBJ2-5, with no clear D. The CDR3 loop spans 13 amino acids. Germline values: CDR1 SGHRS, CDR2 YFSETQ. DNA of the CDR3: TGTGCCAGCAGCTTAGGCAACCAAGAGACCCAGTACTTC. It encodes CASSLGNQETQYF.

V gene TRBV20-1 combines with J gene TRBJ1-1; TRBD1 agrees at 9 bases. This CDR3 is built from 16 residues. Losses at the gene ends were 3 bases for V and 4 bases for J; bases not matched to a gene: 12. Germline V gene sequence: CDR1 DFQATT, CDR2 SNEGSKA (reference sequence). CDR3 sequence reads: CSASYDRGSGGTEAFF. CDR3 coding DNA: TGCAGTGCTAGCTACGACAGGGGGTCGGGAGGCACTGAAGCTTTCTTT.

This chain uses TRBV29-1 with TRBJ2-1; the match to TRBD2 covers 11 bases. CDR1 is SQVTM, CDR2 ANQGSEA, per germline. V trimming: 3 bases; J trimming: 2 bases; junction bases outside the gene matches: 6. The CDR3 is 16 residues long. The CDR3 DNA is TGCAGCGTTGATACTAGCGGGGGAAGAGCCTACAATGAGCAGTTCTTC. Its translation is CSVDTSGGRAYNEQFF.

This chain links TRBV4-1 with TRBJ2-6; TRBD1 is a possible D gene (5 bases). Germline lookup yields CDR1 MGHRA and CDR2 YSYEKL. Trimming shortened V by 1 base and J by 0 bases, and 10 bases separated the two germline ends. The CDR3 sequence is 17 residues long. The DNA of the CDR3 is TGCGCCAGCAGCCAAGCGACAGTCAGCTCTGGGGCCAACGTCCTGACTTTC. Encoded protein: CASSQATVSSGANVLTF.

The rearrangement joins TRBV6-2 or TRBV6-3 to TRBJ2-5; TRBD2 matches 13 bases. V lost 6 bases, J lost 3 bases, and 4 bases stayed unmatched. This CDR3 region has 15 residues. The germline gives CDR1 MNHEY, CDR2 SVGEGT. CDR3 residues: CASSRTSGSKETQYF. DNA for the CDR3: TGTGCCAGCAGCCGGACTAGCGGGAGTAAAGAGACCCAGTACTTC.

This clonotype was counted a few times. This chain connects TRBV12-3 or TRBV12-4 to TRBJ2-3; 7 bases are a match to TRBD2. The V gene end was trimmed by 5 bases and the J gene end by 5 bases; junction bases not matched to a gene: 10. This CDR3 has 15 amino acids. The CDR3 nucleotides read TGTGCCAGCAGTGGGACTATATTTTCGGGAGATACGCAGTATTTT. This sequence encodes CASSGTIFSGDTQYF.

This clonotype was detected many times. V is TRBV11-2 and J is TRBJ1-2; D might be TRBD1 (5 bases). The CDR3 covers 14 residues. CDR1 is SGHAT and CDR2 is FQNNGV in the germline V gene. Deletions cut 1 base from V and 3 bases from J, with 9 bases between. DNA of the CDR3: TGTGCCAGCAGCTTAGTCCCCAGGGACTATGGCTACACCTTC. Translation gives CASSLVPRDYGYTF.

Only a few counts were recorded for this clonotype. The chain joins TRBV5-6 to TRBJ2-1; D is uncertain. V was trimmed by 4 bases and J by 8 bases, leaving 16 bases between them. The CDR3 extends over 14 amino acids. Germline V gene sequence: CDR1 SGHDT, CDR2 YYEEEE. The CDR3 DNA reads as TGTGCCAGCAGCCCTGGCTGGAGTTCGTATGAGCAGTTCTTC. Translation gives CASSPGWSSYEQFF. The full variable domain, rest sourced from reference TRBV5-6 and TRBJ2-1, is DAGVTQSPTHLIKTRGQQVTLRCSPKSGHDTVSWYQQALGQGPQFIFQYYEEEERQRGNFPDRFSGHQFPNYSSELNVNALLLGDSALYLCASSPGWSSYEQFFGPGTRLTVL.

J is TRBJ2-7 and V is TRBV19, with D perhaps given as TRBD1 or TRBD2 (5 bases each). The V gene's germline CDR1 is LNHDA and CDR2 SQIVND (reference sequence). Trimming removed 3 bases from V and 1 base from J, with 16 bases in between. The CDR3 is 16 amino acids. CDR3 sequence reads: CASSITGPRGSYEQYF. In DNA, the CDR3 is TGTGCCAGTAGTATCACGGGGCCTAGGGGATCCTACGAGCAGTACTTC.

This chain joins TRBV15 and TRBJ2-1; 12 nucleotides line up with TRBD2. This CDR3 has 18 amino acids. CDR1 is LNHNV, CDR2 YYDKDF, per germline (reference sequence). With 0 bases clipped from V and 9 bases from J, the junction kept 12 bases outside the gene matches. CDR3 sequence reads: CATSRENGLAGSVSEQFF. In DNA, the CDR3 is TGTGCCACCAGCAGAGAAAACGGACTAGCGGGATCTGTTAGTGAGCAGTTCTTC.

This clonotype was picked up a small number of times. The rearrangement joins TRBV4-1 to TRBJ2-3, with 14 bases fitting TRBD2. Germline V CDR1 and CDR2: MGHRA, YSYEKL. V lost 4 bases to trimming and J lost 4 bases; unmatched junction nucleotides: 7. The CDR3 is made up of 17 amino acids. Here the CDR3 DNA reads TGCGCCAGCAGCCCTGGACTAGCGGGAGGAATAGCAGATACGCAGTATTTT. Its translation is CASSPGLAGGIADTQYF.

This rearrangement joins TRBV5-5 to TRBJ2-5, with 10 bases that match TRBD2. CDR3 length: 14 amino acids. Germline CDR1 SGHKS, CDR2 YYEKEE (reference sequence). With 2 bases clipped from V and 3 bases from J, the junction kept 1 base outside the gene matches. The DNA for the CDR3 is TGTGCCAGCAGCTTTAGCGGGGGGAAAGAGACCCAGTACTTC. It codes for CASSFSGGKETQYF.

The V and J genes are TRBV4-1 and TRBJ1-2; no clear D gene. Germline CDR1 reads MGHRA; CDR2 reads YSYEKL. V was cut by 1 base and J by 6 bases, with 12 bases left in between. The CDR3 runs to 14 residues. The DNA of the CDR3 is TGCGCCAGCAGCCAAGTGATGGGAGCGGATGGCTACACCTTC. Translated, it gives CASSQVMGADGYTF.

The chain links TRBV5-5 to TRBJ2-5; TRBD1 might be the D (6 bases). V was clipped by 0 bases and J by 4 bases, with 13 bases between them. CDR1 SGHKS and CDR2 YYEKEE come from the germline V gene (reference sequence). The CDR3 loop spans 15 amino acids. The CDR3 here is CASSLALGAGETQYF. CDR3 nucleotides: TGTGCCAGCAGCTTGGCCTTGGGGGCTGGAGAGACCCAGTACTTC.

V is TRBV18 and J is TRBJ2-7; 8 bases are shared with TRBD2. Germline V gene lookup returns CDR1 KGHSH and CDR2 LQKENI. The V segment lost 2 bases and the J segment 6 bases; nucleotides outside the gene matches: 9. This CDR3 region has 15 residues. CDR3 in DNA: TGTGCCAGCTCACCAGTAGGACTAGCCCTCGGCGAGCAGTACTTC. It translates to CASSPVGLALGEQYF.

This clonotype was detected a few times. The chain is built from TRBV7-9 and TRBJ2-7, with 7 bases fitting TRBD1. CDR1 is SEHNR, CDR2 FQNEAQ, per germline (reference sequence). Trimming cost V 6 bases and J 2 bases; bases outside gene matches: 7. CDR3 length: 14 residues. The CDR3 loop reads CASRPYQGAYEQYF. CDR3 bases: TGTGCCAGCAGACCATACCAGGGGGCCTACGAGCAGTACTTC.

The chain combines TRBV5-1 with TRBJ2-1, with TRBD2 matching 8 bases. CDR1 and CDR2 (germline): SGHRS, YFSETQ. CDR3 length: 13 amino acids. V was clipped by 6 bases and J by 5 bases; unmatched bases: 4. For the CDR3, the DNA is TGCGCCAGCACTGGACTAGCCAACAATGAGCAGTTCTTC. It encodes CASTGLANNEQFF.

This clonotype was seen a few times. Here the CDR3 reads CASSLGGTVPGNSPLHF. The CDR3 DNA sequence: TGCGCCAGCAGCTTGGGGGGGACAGTTCCGGGTAATTCACCCCTCCACTTT. V is TRBV5-1 and J is TRBJ1-6, with 7 bases fitting TRBD1. Germline CDR1 is SGHRS and CDR2 is YFSETQ. This CDR3 has 17 residues. V was pared by 0 bases and J by 6 bases, with 9 bases of the junction left unmatched. Full variable domain (missing parts from reference TRBV5-1 and TRBJ1-6): KAGVTQTPRYLIKTRGQQVTLSCSPISGHRSVSWYQQTPGQGLQFLFEYFSETQRNKGNFPGRFSGRQFSNSRSEMNVSTLELGDSALYLCASSLGGTVPGNSPLHFGNGTRLTVT.